The clone carrying this T cell receptor (beta chain) was found once. Antigen specificity is unknown. The junction and the germline gene differ at one end; a read error may be behind it. The authors ran the assay at deep level. Clones were read by immunoSEQ multiplex PCR, and TCRdb kept only the in-frame ones, dropping some. The sample carries some 1,600,000 clones, 95% to 99% recorded once. These data originate in a study of shared clonotypes between healthy human individuals. The germline V gene encodes CDR1 SGHTS and CDR2 YDEGEE. CDR3 length: 15 residues. General observations from the study: The small donor group covered limited genetic and exposure diversity. Relative to clonotypes present in all four donors, those not shared had lower generation probabilities. Estimated richness values were generally larger in naive subsets than in memory subsets.

The sequence was collected from a man in his thirties or forties in good health. The chain joins TRBV5-8 to TRBJ2-7; tentatively, D is TRBD1 or TRBD2 (5 bases each). The sample taken for sequencing was naive CD4+ T cells sorted from blood. Subset specified: CD45RA+ positively selected. The chain's CDR3 is CASRLDTRGPLEQYF. DNA of the CDR3: TGTGCCAGCAGATTGGACACTAGAGGACCTCTCGAGCAGTACTTC.